The clone carrying this T cell receptor (beta chain) was detected many times. Its target is not known. Amplified material comprised TCR beta CDR3 regions derived from RNA transcripts. In the first round, RT-PCR was carried out with HTBI primers, and a multiplex PCR formed the second round. Via MiXCR, TCRdb re-called the multiplex PCR reads, giving one row per CDR3 protein. Counted here are roughly 400,000 distinct CDR3 sequences, about 15% occurring once; the ten biggest clones make up 2.4%. This sample is part of a study of Graves' ophthalmopathy and Graves' hyperthyroidism. Germline V gives CDR1 LNHDA, CDR2 SQIVND (reference sequence). This CDR3 spans 16 amino acids. V lost 4 bases and J lost 5, with 18 bases in between. General study points: A classifier, a 13-signature model, separated ophthalmopathy from stable hyperthyroidism with nearly 90% sensitivity and about 81% specificity.

Sequenced: peripheral blood. This sequence originates from an adult woman with stable Graves' hyperthyroidism. The rearrangement uses TRBV19 and TRBJ2-4; D may match TRBD1 or TRBD2 (7 bases each). The CDR3 loop is CASSTYRQGGQNIQYF. DNA for the CDR3: TGTGCCAGTAGTACCTACCGACAGGGAGGGCAAAACATTCAGTACTTC.